This entry concerns a single T cell receptor beta chain. As handled by the study authors: Cell counts per sample came from amplifying reference gene primers. Assay used: immunoSEQ multiplex PCR; TCRdb lists only in-frame clones, some missing. The V and J calls and clone size are taken from that table; D and trimming were inferred from the DNA. The profile covers about 280,000 clones, with approximately 85% appearing a single time and 4.5% to 6% taken by the ten largest. Germline CDR1 is KGHSH and CDR2 is LQKENI. V lost 3 bases to trimming and J lost 3 bases; unmatched junction nucleotides: 8. The CDR3 runs to 16 residues. This specimen comes from a study of blood T cell repertoires in COVID-19. Looking at the study overall: The United States, Italy and Spain provided the acute and convalescent COVID-19 samples. In each case, the material was cDNA or gDNA derived from T cells, B-cell-depleted T cells, or PBMCs.

The sequence was obtained from a man aged 50-60 years with active or convalescent COVID-19. The sequencing sample was made of peripheral blood. The chain employs TRBV18 and TRBJ2-3, with 8 bases fitting TRBD1. The CDR3 spells CASSPTTGAGTDTQYF. The CDR3 DNA is TGTGCCAGCTCACCGACGACAGGGGCCGGGACAGATACGCAGTATTTT. Combining the CDR3 with reference TRBV18 and TRBJ2-3 gives the whole variable domain NAGVMQNPRHLVRRRGQEARLRCSPMKGHSHVYWYRQLPEEGLKFMVYLQKENIIDESGMPKERFSAEFPKEGPSILRIQQVVRGDSAAYFCASSPTTGAGTDTQYFGPGTRLTVL.